These T cell receptor beta chains were read from a single sample in a study of blood T cells in healthy people across ages. TCRdb re-derived calls from the 5' RACE reads in MiXCR, one entry per CDR3 protein. This table holds some 1,500,000 distinct CDR3 sequences, 40% to 45% found once. Material for sequencing was blood. The receptors here all came from a woman in her late teens or twenties in good health. The CDR3 runs from the conserved cysteine through the conserved F or W. The order of the fields is D gene, V gene, clone size, J gene, CDR3 protein, CDR3 DNA. A D gene is named only where the DNA matches it firmly. Part of the rows lack a size; the others show once, few, many or a class for expanded clones.

d_call: TRBD2
v_call: TRBV6-4
clone_size: NA
j_call: TRBJ2-1
cdr3_aa: CASPTRLAGDAIYNEQFF
cdr3_nt: TGTGCCAGCCCGACACGACTAGCGGGAGATGCCATCTACAATGAGCAGTTCTTC

d_call: NA
v_call: TRBV11-2
clone_size: NA
j_call: TRBJ2-1
cdr3_aa: CASSLKGPASSYNEQFF
cdr3_nt: TGTGCCAGCAGCTTAAAGGGGCCAGCTAGCTCCTACAATGAGCAGTTCTTC

d_call: NA
v_call: TRBV20-1
clone_size: few
j_call: TRBJ2-7
cdr3_aa: CSARIQTGGQQYF
cdr3_nt: TGCAGTGCTAGAATACAGACGGGCGGGCAGCAGTACTTC

d_call: TRBD2
v_call: TRBV6-2/TRBV6-3
clone_size: NA
j_call: TRBJ2-7
cdr3_aa: CASNLPGGAHNEQYF
cdr3_nt: TGTGCCAGCAACCTTCCGGGAGGGGCCCATAATGAACAGTACTTC

d_call: TRBD2
v_call: TRBV7-6
clone_size: once
j_call: TRBJ2-1
cdr3_aa: CASSLRLAGGSYEQFF
cdr3_nt: TGTGCCAGCAGCTTAAGATTAGCGGGAGGGAGCTATGAGCAGTTCTTC

d_call: TRBD1
v_call: TRBV6-5
clone_size: NA
j_call: TRBJ1-2
cdr3_aa: CASSYGTGPYGYTF
cdr3_nt: TGTGCCAGCAGTTACGGGACAGGGCCCTATGGCTACACCTTC

d_call: NA
v_call: TRBV4-2
clone_size: NA
j_call: TRBJ1-5
cdr3_aa: CASSQSEGSQPQHF
cdr3_nt: TGTGCCAGCAGCCAAAGTGAGGGGAGTCAGCCCCAGCATTTT

d_call: NA
v_call: TRBV5-1
clone_size: once
j_call: TRBJ2-1
cdr3_aa: CASSWGVSSYNEQFF
cdr3_nt: TGCGCCAGCAGCTGGGGGGTATCCTCCTACAATGAGCAGTTCTTC

d_call: NA
v_call: TRBV7-6
clone_size: once
j_call: TRBJ1-2
cdr3_aa: CASSRTDTSYGYTF
cdr3_nt: TGTGCCAGCAGCCGCACCGACACCTCCTATGGCTACACCTTC

d_call: NA
v_call: TRBV20-1
clone_size: NA
j_call: TRBJ2-5
cdr3_aa: CSAMTLDQETQYF
cdr3_nt: TGCAGTGCCATGACCCTAGACCAAGAGACCCAGTACTTC

d_call: TRBD1
v_call: TRBV6-5
clone_size: few
j_call: TRBJ1-1
cdr3_aa: CATRDRGNTEAFF
cdr3_nt: TGTGCCACCCGAGACAGGGGGAACACTGAAGCTTTCTTT

d_call: TRBD2
v_call: TRBV20-1
clone_size: NA
j_call: TRBJ2-1
cdr3_aa: CSGGTSGRYEQFF
cdr3_nt: TGCAGTGGGGGGACTAGCGGGAGGTACGAGCAGTTCTTC

d_call: NA
v_call: TRBV6-2/TRBV6-3
clone_size: NA
j_call: TRBJ2-7
cdr3_aa: CASRLDLNLEQYF
cdr3_nt: TGTGCCAGCAGACTCGACCTTAACCTCGAGCAGTACTTC

d_call: NA
v_call: TRBV20-1
clone_size: NA
j_call: TRBJ2-3
cdr3_aa: CSARVLASSTDTQYF
cdr3_nt: TGCAGTGCTAGAGTGCTAGCGTCTAGCACAGATACGCAGTATTTT

d_call: NA
v_call: TRBV7-2
clone_size: NA
j_call: TRBJ1-5
cdr3_aa: CASSSNLNQPQHF
cdr3_nt: TGTGCCAGCAGCTCGAACCTCAATCAGCCCCAGCATTTT

d_call: NA
v_call: TRBV7-9
clone_size: NA
j_call: TRBJ2-3
cdr3_aa: CASSLVKRASSTVDTQYF
cdr3_nt: TGTGCCAGCAGCTTAGTAAAACGGGCTAGCTCCACGGTCGATACGCAGTATTTT

d_call: NA
v_call: TRBV25-1
clone_size: NA
j_call: TRBJ2-7
cdr3_aa: CASTYRESYEQYF
cdr3_nt: TGTGCCAGCACGTACAGGGAATCCTACGAGCAGTACTTC

d_call: TRBD1
v_call: TRBV27
clone_size: many
j_call: TRBJ2-7
cdr3_aa: CASSLQGASYEQYF
cdr3_nt: TGTGCCAGCAGTCTACAGGGGGCCTCCTACGAGCAGTACTTC

d_call: NA
v_call: TRBV4-1
clone_size: few
j_call: TRBJ2-1
cdr3_aa: CASSQDGEGSYNEQFF
cdr3_nt: TGCGCCAGCAGCCAAGACGGCGAGGGCTCCTACAATGAGCAGTTCTTC

d_call: NA
v_call: TRBV6-5
clone_size: few
j_call: TRBJ1-1
cdr3_aa: CASSYEGEPNTEAFF
cdr3_nt: TGTGCCAGCAGTTACGAGGGGGAGCCGAACACTGAAGCTTTCTTT

d_call: NA
v_call: TRBV19
clone_size: few
j_call: TRBJ2-1
cdr3_aa: CASMTGYNEQFF
cdr3_nt: TGTGCCAGTATGACCGGGTACAATGAGCAGTTCTTC

d_call: TRBD2
v_call: TRBV6-2/TRBV6-3
clone_size: NA
j_call: TRBJ2-3
cdr3_aa: CASRKRGTSGTDTQYF
cdr3_nt: TGTGCCAGCAGGAAGAGAGGGACTAGCGGGACAGATACGCAGTATTTT

d_call: NA
v_call: TRBV12-3/TRBV12-4
clone_size: few
j_call: TRBJ2-7
cdr3_aa: CASRADRAYEQYF
cdr3_nt: TGTGCCAGCAGGGCAGACAGAGCCTACGAGCAGTACTTC